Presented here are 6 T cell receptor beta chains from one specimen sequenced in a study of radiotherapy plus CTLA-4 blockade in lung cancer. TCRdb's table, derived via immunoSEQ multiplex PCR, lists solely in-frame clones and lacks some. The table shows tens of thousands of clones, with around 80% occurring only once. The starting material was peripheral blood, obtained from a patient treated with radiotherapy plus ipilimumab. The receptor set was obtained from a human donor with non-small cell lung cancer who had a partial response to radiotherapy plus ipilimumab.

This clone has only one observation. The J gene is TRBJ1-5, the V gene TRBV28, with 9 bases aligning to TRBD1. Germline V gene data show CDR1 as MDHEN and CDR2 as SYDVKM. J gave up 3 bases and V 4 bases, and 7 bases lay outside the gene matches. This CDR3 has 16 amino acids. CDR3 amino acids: CASSSGQGWNNQPQHF. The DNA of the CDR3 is TGTGCCAGCAGTTCCGGACAGGGGTGGAACAATCAGCCCCAGCATTTT.

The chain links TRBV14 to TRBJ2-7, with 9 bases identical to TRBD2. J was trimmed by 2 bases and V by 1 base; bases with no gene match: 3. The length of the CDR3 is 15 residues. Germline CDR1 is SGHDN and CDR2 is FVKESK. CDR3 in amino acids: CASSQGSGGPYEQYF. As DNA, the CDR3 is TGTGCCAGCAGCCAAGGCAGCGGGGGGCCCTACGAGCAGTACTTC.

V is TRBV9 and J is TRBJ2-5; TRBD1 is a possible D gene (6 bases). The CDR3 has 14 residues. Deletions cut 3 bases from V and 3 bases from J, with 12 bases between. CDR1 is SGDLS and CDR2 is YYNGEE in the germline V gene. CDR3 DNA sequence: TGTGCCAGCAGCGGCAGGGGAGTGGAAGAGACCCAGTACTTC. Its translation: CASSGRGVEETQYF.

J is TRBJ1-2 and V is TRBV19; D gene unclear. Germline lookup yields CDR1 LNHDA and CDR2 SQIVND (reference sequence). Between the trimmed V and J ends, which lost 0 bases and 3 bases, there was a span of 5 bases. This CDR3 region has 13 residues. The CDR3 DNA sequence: TGTGCCAGTAGTATAGACACGGACTATGGCTACACCTTC. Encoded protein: CASSIDTDYGYTF.

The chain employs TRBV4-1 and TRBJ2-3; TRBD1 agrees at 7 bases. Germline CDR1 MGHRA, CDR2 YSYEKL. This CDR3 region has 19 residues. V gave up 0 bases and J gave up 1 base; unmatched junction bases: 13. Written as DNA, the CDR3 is TGCGCCAGCAGCCAAGACTTGATACATACAGGGGACGGCACAGATACGCAGTATTTT. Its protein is CASSQDLIHTGDGTDTQYF.

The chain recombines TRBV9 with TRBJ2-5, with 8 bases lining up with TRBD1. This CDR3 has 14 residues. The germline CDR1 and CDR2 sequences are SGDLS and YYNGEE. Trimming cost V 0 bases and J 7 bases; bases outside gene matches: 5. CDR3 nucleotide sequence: TGTGCCAGCAGCGTAGGCCAGGGGGCAGGGACCCAGTACTTC. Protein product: CASSVGQGAGTQYF. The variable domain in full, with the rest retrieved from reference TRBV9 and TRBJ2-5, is DSGVTQTPKHLITATGQRVTLRCSPRSGDLSVYWYQQSLDQGLQFLIQYYNGEERAKGNILERFSAQQFPDLHSELNLSSLELGDSALYFCASSVGQGAGTQYFGPGTRLLVL.